The entry below describes one TCR beta chain. Antigen: not known. Germline V lookup: CDR1 MDHEN, CDR2 SYDVKM. This CDR3 has 15 amino acids. The entry originates in a study of T-cell reconstitution after alpha-beta-depleted transplantation in children. Study-wide results and caveats: Expanded clones from the graft, numbering several hundred, reportedly supplied alpha-beta T cells about two months after transplant. Newly generated T cells supplied most T-cell counts and diversity one year post-transplant. Where some patients showed high TCRbeta diversity at day 60, it came from recipient T cells and thymic progenitors that had survived.

This sample's TCRbeta library carried unique molecular identifier barcodes. One entry per CDR3 protein results from TCRdb running MiXCR on the PCR reads. The data show hundreds of thousands of distinct CDR3 sequences, less than 15% seen once. The sequences come from PBMCs, collected before TCRalphabeta/CD19-depleted stem cell transplant. The TCR comes from a girl under 10 years old with congenital amegakaryocytic thrombocytopenia, due to receive a stem cell transplant. The V gene is TRBV28, the J gene TRBJ2-5, with a weak D call TRBD1 (5 bases). Here the CDR3 reads CASSSPTGVQETQYF. The CDR3 bases are TGTGCTAGTAGCTCCCCAACAGGAGTCCAAGAGACCCAGTACTTC.